The next 30 T cell receptor beta chains were all read from a single sample in a study of cytomegalovirus exposure and HLA in healthy donors. 13 Jbeta primers and 60 Vbeta primers were used for the PCR. Sequencing used immunoSEQ multiplex PCR; TCRdb keeps in-frame clones, though not all of them. Here the sample spans under 200,000 clones, almost 85% being singletons. Material: PBMCs. The receptors here all came from a boy aged 2 to 10 in good health and CMV-seronegative.

J is TRBJ1-1 and V is TRBV30; 9 bases are shared with TRBD1. This CDR3 is built from 13 residues. Germline V CDR1 and CDR2: GTSNPN, SVGIG (reference sequence). J lost 5 bases, V lost 7 bases, and 8 bases had no gene match. As DNA, the CDR3 is TGTGCCTTTGACAGGGGGGGGAAAACTGAAGCTTTCTTT. It specifies CAFDRGGKTEAFF. The full variable domain, in which reference TRBV30 and TRBJ1-1 provide the parts outside the CDR3, is SQTIHQWPATLVQPVGSPLSLECTVEGTSNPNLYWYRQAAGRGLQLLFYSVGIGQISSEVPQNLSASRPQDRQFILSSKKLLLSDSGFYLCAFDRGGKTEAFFGQGTRLTVV.

The chain links TRBV2 to TRBJ1-5, with a possible D match to TRBD1 (5 bases). This CDR3 is 14 amino acids long. CDR1 SNHLY and CDR2 FYNNEI come from the germline V gene. V lost 5 bases to trimming and J lost 4 bases, with 12 bases between them. CDR3 DNA sequence: TGTGCCAGCAGTTCCGGGACTATTAATCAGCCCCAGCATTTT. Protein: CASSSGTINQPQHF.

CDR3 residues: CASSVGVIGTGELFF. The CDR3, as DNA: TGTGCCAGCAGTGTAGGGGTGATCGGCACCGGGGAGCTGTTTTTT. The rearrangement links TRBV2 to TRBJ2-2, with D possibly being TRBD1 (5 bases). Germline V lookup: CDR1 SNHLY, CDR2 FYNNEI. Trimming shortened V by 4 bases and J by 4 bases, and 13 bases separated the two germline ends. CDR3 size: 15 residues.

A few counts support this clone. The chain employs TRBV5-1 and TRBJ2-3; D perhaps matches TRBD1 (6 bases). Germline V CDR1 and CDR2: SGHRS, YFSETQ. The CDR3 is made up of 14 amino acids. The V end was cut by 3 bases, the J end by 4 bases, with 12 bases between. CDR3 nucleotides: TGCGCCAGCAGCTCGAATGGGGGCCCAGATACGCAGTATTTT. This encodes CASSSNGGPDTQYF.

The chain carries TRBV5-1 and TRBJ2-5, with unresolved D. The germline V gene encodes CDR1 SGHRS and CDR2 YFSETQ. The CDR3 is made up of 14 amino acids. The V and J ends lost 1 base and 4 bases respectively, with 11 bases between them. CDR3 DNA: TGCGCCAGCAGCTTGAGCCGCGGAGTAGAGACCCAGTACTTC. It is translated as CASSLSRGVETQYF.

The chain employs TRBV5-1 and TRBJ2-7, with D perhaps TRBD1 (5 bases). V was trimmed by 0 bases and J by 2 bases, leaving 9 bases between them. The germline CDR1 and CDR2 sequences are SGHRS and YFSETQ. The CDR3 has 14 amino acids. CDR3 nucleotides: TGCGCCAGCAGCTTGGCTGGGGCGACCTACGAGCAGTACTTC. Protein product: CASSLAGATYEQYF.

The gene calls are TRBV2 and TRBJ2-3, with 8 bases matching TRBD2. Germline V lookup: CDR1 SNHLY, CDR2 FYNNEI. CDR3 length equals 16 residues. V dropped 2 bases and J dropped 3; count of bases not matched to a gene: 7. In DNA form, the CDR3 reads TGTGCCAGCAGTGAATTCCAGGCTAGCGGGACAGATACGCAGTATTTT. Its protein is CASSEFQASGTDTQYF. Filled out from reference TRBV2 and TRBJ2-3, the complete variable domain reads EPEVTQTPSHQVTQMGQEVILRCVPISNHLYFYWYRQILGQKVEFLVSFYNNEISEKSEIFDDQFSVERPDGSNFTLKIRSTKLEDSAMYFCASSEFQASGTDTQYFGPGTRLTVL.

The chain recombines TRBV6-6 with TRBJ1-6; TRBD1 matches 8 bases. This CDR3 is built from 14 residues. In germline, CDR1 is MNHNY, CDR2 SVGAGI (reference sequence). The V gene end was trimmed by 5 bases and the J gene end by 7 bases; junction bases not matched to a gene: 4. The CDR3 region has the DNA TGTGCCAGCAGTAAACAGGGGGTGAATTCACCCCTCCACTTT. This encodes CASSKQGVNSPLHF.

J is TRBJ1-2 and V is TRBV19, with 12 bases that match TRBD1. Germline V CDR1 and CDR2: LNHDA, SQIVND (reference sequence). V lost 4 bases to trimming and J lost 6 bases; unmatched junction nucleotides: 6. The CDR3 contains 15 residues. This CDR3 reads CASSTGQGAWDGYTF. CDR3 DNA: TGTGCCAGTAGTACGGGACAGGGGGCCTGGGATGGCTACACCTTC. Full variable domain (missing parts from reference TRBV19 and TRBJ1-2): DGGITQSPKYLFRKEGQNVTLSCEQNLNHDAMYWYRQDPGQGLRLIYYSQIVNDFQKGDIAEGYSVSREKKESFPLTVTSAQKNPTAFYLCASSTGQGAWDGYTFGSGTRLTVV.

The chain joins TRBV27 to TRBJ2-3, with D perhaps TRBD2 (6 bases). The germline gives CDR1 MNHEY, CDR2 SMNVEV (reference sequence). The CDR3 totals 15 residues. Trimming shortened V by 5 bases and J by 3 bases, and 15 bases separated the two germline ends. CDR3 residues: CASSRGTHLTDTQYF. The CDR3, as DNA: TGTGCCAGCAGTCGAGGGACTCACCTAACAGATACGCAGTATTTT.

The genes are TRBV11-2 and TRBJ2-7; 8 nucleotides line up with TRBD1. The CDR3 sequence is 15 residues long. Germline V gene data show CDR1 as SGHAT and CDR2 as FQNNGV. Trimming at V came to 5 bases and at J to 2 bases, leaving 8 bases not matched to a gene. The CDR3 DNA is TGTGCCAGCAGCAAAAGTCGGACAGGGACCTACGAGCAGTACTTC. Protein sequence: CASSKSRTGTYEQYF.

This clone appeared a single time. V and J are TRBV29-1 and TRBJ1-2; 7 bases align to TRBD1. The germline V gene has CDR1 SQVTM and CDR2 ANQGSEA. The CDR3 spans 11 residues. J was trimmed by 7 bases and V by 6 bases; bases with no gene match: 5. CDR3 in DNA: TGCAGCGTACCATACAGGGGTGGCTACACCTTC. Its protein is CSVPYRGGYTF.

The rearrangement joins TRBV30 to TRBJ2-1, with 15 bases matching TRBD2. The CDR3 is 19 residues long. Germline lookup yields CDR1 GTSNPN and CDR2 SVGIG (reference sequence). V was clipped by 0 bases and J by 2 bases; unmatched bases: 8. The CDR3 protein is CAWSVPGTSGRHTYNEQFF. The CDR3 coding sequence is TGTGCCTGGAGTGTACCCGGGACTAGCGGGAGGCATACCTACAATGAGCAGTTCTTC.

The V call is TRBV19, the J call TRBJ2-7; 9 bases fit TRBD1. CDR1 LNHDA and CDR2 SQIVND come from the germline V gene (reference sequence). The CDR3 contains 16 residues. After removal of 4 bases from V and 0 bases from J, the junction contained 7 bases not matched to a gene. CDR3 sequence (DNA): TGTGCCAGTAGTACTCGGGGACAGGGACTCTCCTACGAGCAGTACTTC. Its protein is CASSTRGQGLSYEQYF. The full variable domain, with the rest looked up from reference TRBV19 and TRBJ2-7, is DGGITQSPKYLFRKEGQNVTLSCEQNLNHDAMYWYRQDPGQGLRLIYYSQIVNDFQKGDIAEGYSVSREKKESFPLTVTSAQKNPTAFYLCASSTRGQGLSYEQYFGPGTRLTVT.

V and J are TRBV6-1 and TRBJ1-5; D is undetermined. The germline V and J ends were trimmed by 3 bases and 4 bases, with 7 bases remaining between them. Germline V gene data show CDR1 as MNHNS and CDR2 as SASEGT. CDR3 size: 13 residues. This chain's CDR3 is CASSDSTNQPQHF. The CDR3 DNA reads as TGTGCCAGCAGTGATAGCACGAATCAGCCCCAGCATTTT.

This clone was seen once. The rearrangement uses TRBV2 and TRBJ2-3; 9 bases are shared with TRBD1. This CDR3 has 16 residues. V gave up 2 bases and J gave up 2 bases; unmatched junction bases: 5. Germline CDR1 SNHLY, CDR2 FYNNEI. The CDR3 nucleotides are TGTGCCAGCAGTGAATGGACAGGGGAACTCACAGATACGCAGTATTTT. Protein sequence: CASSEWTGELTDTQYF.

V usage is TRBV5-1 and J usage is TRBJ2-7; unclear D gene. Germline V lookup: CDR1 SGHRS, CDR2 YFSETQ. The CDR3 spans 13 residues. V lost 2 bases to trimming and J lost 3 bases, with 9 bases between them. CDR3 DNA sequence: TGCGCCAGCAGCTTTCGTCAGTACTACGAGCAGTACTTC. Translating gives CASSFRQYYEQYF.

CDR3 DNA: TGTGCCAGCAGTAACCGACAGGTTGAGCAGTTCTTC. This translates into CASSNRQVEQFF. The rearrangement joins TRBV28 to TRBJ2-1; D perhaps matches TRBD1 (6 bases). Trimming removed 5 bases at V and 9 bases at J, with 11 bases between. Germline CDR1 reads MDHEN; CDR2 reads SYDVKM. The CDR3 is 12 amino acids.

The chain has TRBV28 and TRBJ2-3, with no clear D. This CDR3 region has 14 residues. Germline V gives CDR1 MDHEN, CDR2 SYDVKM. Trimming cost V 6 bases and J 0 bases, with 10 bases left between them. Written as DNA, the CDR3 is TGTGCCAGCAGGCCCCAGGCTAGCACAGATACGCAGTATTTT. Translation gives CASRPQASTDTQYF.

This chain links TRBV9 with TRBJ2-5, with D perhaps matching TRBD1 (6 bases). With the DNA end fitting TRBJ2-7 better, the J assignment may be wrong. Germline CDR1 SGDLS, CDR2 YYNGEE. The CDR3 sequence is 14 residues long. CDR3 DNA: TGTGCCAGCAGCGTTGGACAGAATAGGTACGAGCAGTACTTC. It yields the protein CASSVGQNRYEQYF.

On this clone itself: This specimen includes other DNA sequences encoding the same CDR3. The chain links TRBV5-1 to TRBJ1-2; TRBD1 aligns across 9 bases. Trimming cost V 0 bases and J 8 bases; bases outside gene matches: 2. CDR1 SGHRS and CDR2 YFSETQ come from the germline V gene. There are 13 residues in the CDR3. This CDR3 reads CASSLGQGGGYTF. The CDR3 DNA reads as TGCGCCAGCAGCTTGGGACAGGGGGGCGGCTACACCTTC. Drawing the rest from reference TRBV5-1 and TRBJ1-2, the complete variable domain is KAGVTQTPRYLIKTRGQQVTLSCSPISGHRSVSWYQQTPGQGLQFLFEYFSETQRNKGNFPGRFSGRQFSNSRSEMNVSTLELGDSALYLCASSLGQGGGYTFGSGTRLTVV.

The chain joins TRBV2 to TRBJ2-5; weak D call: TRBD1 (7 bases). V shed 8 bases and J shed 5 bases, with 18 bases lying between them. Germline V CDR1 and CDR2: SNHLY, FYNNEI. This CDR3 comprises 14 residues. CDR3 sequence (DNA): TGTGCCAGCTCTGGAGATCAGGGGGGCGAGACCCAGTACTTC. This sequence encodes CASSGDQGGETQYF.

This clone was seen once. The gene calls are TRBV7-2 and TRBJ1-5, with 7 bases identical to TRBD1. V gave up 5 bases and J gave up 2 bases; unmatched junction bases: 3. The CDR3 runs 14 residues. Germline assignment: CDR1 SGHTA and CDR2 FQGNSA. Here the CDR3 reads CASSPGGGNQPQHF. CDR3 nucleotide sequence: TGTGCCAGCAGCCCAGGGGGAGGCAATCAGCCCCAGCATTTT.

This sequence joins TRBV28 and TRBJ1-1; no clear D. This CDR3 spans 13 amino acids. CDR1 MDHEN and CDR2 SYDVKM come from the germline V gene. V was cut by 5 bases and J by 8 bases, with 15 bases left in between. The CDR3 DNA reads as TGTGCCAGCAGTCCGGAAGCGACTTTCGAAGCTTTCTTT. It codes for CASSPEATFEAFF.

The chain has TRBV7-9 and TRBJ2-1; D may be TRBD1 (5 bases). The V end was cut by 4 bases, the J end by 0 bases, with 10 bases between. The germline gives CDR1 SEHNR, CDR2 FQNEAQ (reference sequence). The length of the CDR3 is 15 residues. For the CDR3, the DNA is TGTGCCAGCAGCTCCGACAGTCACTCCTACAATGAGCAGTTCTTC. The encoded protein is CASSSDSHSYNEQFF. The full variable domain, with the rest looked up from reference TRBV7-9 and TRBJ2-1, is DTGVSQNPRHKITKRGQNVTFRCDPISEHNRLYWYRQTLGQGPEFLTYFQNEAQLEKSRLLSDRFSAERPKGSFSTLEIQRTEQGDSAMYLCASSSDSHSYNEQFFGPGTRLTVL.

This clone was recorded a few times. This chain uses TRBV2 with TRBJ1-4; perhaps TRBD1 as D (6 bases). Germline values: CDR1 SNHLY, CDR2 FYNNEI. V lost 7 bases, J lost 0 bases, and 9 bases lay in between. This CDR3 has 14 amino acids. The CDR3 here is CASTRGATNEKLFF. CDR3 DNA sequence: TGTGCCAGCACCAGGGGCGCAACTAATGAAAAACTGTTTTTT.

A few counts support this clone. This chain's CDR3 is CASGERPTSEAFF. Here the CDR3 DNA reads TGTGCCAGCGGTGAGAGACCGACAAGTGAAGCTTTCTTT. The rearrangement uses TRBV7-9 and TRBJ1-1; D not resolved. Trimming removed 8 bases from V and 7 bases from J, with 17 bases in between. The CDR3 is 13 amino acids. CDR1 and CDR2 from the germline V gene are SEHNR and FQNEAQ (reference sequence).

This rearrangement joins TRBV30 to TRBJ2-7; 7 bases align to TRBD1. Trimming cost V 2 bases and J 2 bases; bases outside gene matches: 3. This CDR3 contains 13 residues. Per germline, CDR1 GTSNPN and CDR2 SVGIG (reference sequence). In nucleotides, the CDR3 is TGTGCCTGGAGTACGGGACAGCCCTACGAGCAGTACTTC. Translated: CAWSTGQPYEQYF.

The chain recombines TRBV5-6 with TRBJ1-2, with TRBD1 identical over 7 bases. With 4 bases clipped from V and 5 bases from J, the junction kept 17 bases outside the gene matches. CDR3 size: 17 residues. The germline V gene encodes CDR1 SGHDT and CDR2 YYEEEE. The chain's CDR3 is CASSTTGVRYARYGYTF. In DNA form, the CDR3 reads TGTGCCAGCAGCACTACAGGGGTACGGTACGCAAGATATGGCTACACCTTC.

This clone turned up a few times. The rearrangement uses TRBV9 and TRBJ1-1; no clear D gene. This CDR3 comprises 13 residues. Between the trimmed V and J ends, which lost 0 bases and 0 bases, there was a span of 3 bases. CDR1 is SGDLS, CDR2 YYNGEE, per germline. CDR3 sequence: CASSVVVNTEAFF. Here the CDR3 DNA reads TGTGCCAGCAGCGTAGTAGTGAACACTGAAGCTTTCTTT. The entire variable domain, with the rest obtained from reference TRBV9 and TRBJ1-1, is as follows: DSGVTQTPKHLITATGQRVTLRCSPRSGDLSVYWYQQSLDQGLQFLIQYYNGEERAKGNILERFSAQQFPDLHSELNLSSLELGDSALYFCASSVVVNTEAFFGQGTRLTVV.